These T cell receptor beta chains were read from a single sample in a study of breast tumors, draining lymph nodes, adjacent tissues. Via MiXCR, TCRdb re-called the multiplex PCR reads, giving one row per CDR3 protein. The sample contains tens of thousands of distinct CDR3 sequences, around 20% of which appear only once. Sequencing input: axillary lymph node tissue. The receptor set was obtained from a female donor with breast cancer. Some clones in this sample may be carry-over from other donors' samples. CDR3s include the opening cysteine and the closing phenylalanine or tryptophan. A D gene is named only where the DNA matches it firmly. Clone size is not always given. Where it is, it says once, few, many or a class for expanded clones.

cdr3_length: 14
j_call: TRBJ1-5
clone_size: NA
d_call: NA
v_call: TRBV30
cdr3_nt: TGTGCCTGGAAGGGGGACGGACTAAATCAGCCCCAGCATTTT
cdr3_aa: CAWKGDGLNQPQHF

cdr3_length: 13
j_call: TRBJ2-1
clone_size: many
d_call: NA
v_call: TRBV6-4
cdr3_nt: TGTGCCAGCACCCCGGGCCGTAGGTATGAGCAGTTCTTC
cdr3_aa: CASTPGRRYEQFF

cdr3_length: 15
j_call: TRBJ1-2
clone_size: many
d_call: TRBD1
v_call: TRBV6-5
cdr3_nt: TGTGCCAGCAGTTACTCGACAGGGGCTGGCTATGGCTACACCTTC
cdr3_aa: CASSYSTGAGYGYTF

cdr3_length: 11
j_call: TRBJ2-7
clone_size: many
d_call: NA
v_call: TRBV14
cdr3_nt: TGTGCCAGCAGCCATACTCGCGAGCAGTACTTC
cdr3_aa: CASSHTREQYF

cdr3_length: 12
j_call: TRBJ2-1
clone_size: large
d_call: NA
v_call: TRBV5-1
cdr3_nt: TGCGCCAGCAGTACCAACGGGTATGAGCAGTTCTTC
cdr3_aa: CASSTNGYEQFF

cdr3_length: 16
j_call: TRBJ2-7
clone_size: many
d_call: TRBD2
v_call: TRBV5-4
cdr3_nt: TGTGCCAGCAGCCGGAGACTACTAGCGGGAGACTACGAGCAGTACTTC
cdr3_aa: CASSRRLLAGDYEQYF

cdr3_length: 14
j_call: TRBJ1-5
clone_size: many
d_call: NA
v_call: TRBV20-1
cdr3_nt: TGCAGTGCTAGTACCGGGACATCCCGTAAACCCCAGCATTTT
cdr3_aa: CSASTGTSRKPQHF

cdr3_length: 17
j_call: TRBJ2-6
clone_size: many
d_call: TRBD1
v_call: TRBV5-8
cdr3_nt: TGTGCCAGCAGCGACGGGACAGCTAATTCTGGGGCCAACGTCCTGACTTTC
cdr3_aa: CASSDGTANSGANVLTF

cdr3_length: 15
j_call: TRBJ1-5
clone_size: many
d_call: NA
v_call: TRBV5-1
cdr3_nt: TGCGCCAGCAGCTTGGGGGCGGGAATGGGGCAGCCCCAGCATTTT
cdr3_aa: CASSLGAGMGQPQHF

cdr3_length: 13
j_call: TRBJ1-2
clone_size: few
d_call: NA
v_call: TRBV6-1
cdr3_nt: TGTGCCAGCAGTTACGAGACAGCCTATGGCTACACCTTC
cdr3_aa: CASSYETAYGYTF

cdr3_length: 15
j_call: TRBJ2-1
clone_size: many
d_call: TRBD2
v_call: TRBV11-3
cdr3_nt: TGTGCCAGCAGCTTAAGGACTAGCGGGCCCAATGAGCAGTTCTTC
cdr3_aa: CASSLRTSGPNEQFF

cdr3_length: 12
j_call: TRBJ2-3
clone_size: many
d_call: NA
v_call: TRBV13
cdr3_nt: TGTGCCAGCAGTACTAGCACAGATACGCAGTATTTT
cdr3_aa: CASSTSTDTQYF

cdr3_length: 15
j_call: TRBJ1-5
clone_size: many
d_call: NA
v_call: TRBV20-1
cdr3_nt: TGCAGTGCTAGAGATGGGCCAGGCGTAAATCAGCCCCAGCATTTT
cdr3_aa: CSARDGPGVNQPQHF

cdr3_length: 14
j_call: TRBJ2-7
clone_size: many
d_call: NA
v_call: TRBV7-6
cdr3_nt: TGTGCCAGCAGCAAAGGGACGGGTCACTACGAGCAGTACTTC
cdr3_aa: CASSKGTGHYEQYF

cdr3_length: 15
j_call: TRBJ1-6
clone_size: many
d_call: TRBD1
v_call: TRBV7-2
cdr3_nt: TGTGCCAGCAGCTTAACCGGGACAGCCCGCTCACCCCTCCACTTT
cdr3_aa: CASSLTGTARSPLHF

cdr3_length: 16
j_call: TRBJ2-2
clone_size: NA
d_call: NA
v_call: TRBV7-9
cdr3_nt: TGTGCCAGCAGCTTTCCTGGCAGGGGAAACACCGGGGAGCTGCTTTTT
cdr3_aa: CASSFPGRGNTGELLF

cdr3_length: 14
j_call: TRBJ2-3
clone_size: many
d_call: NA
v_call: TRBV6-1
cdr3_nt: TGTGCCAGCAGTGAACGTAGGAACACAGATACGCAGTATTTT
cdr3_aa: CASSERRNTDTQYF

cdr3_length: 10
j_call: TRBJ2-5
clone_size: many
d_call: NA
v_call: TRBV29-1
cdr3_nt: TGCAGCGTTGAGGAAGAGACCCAGTACTTC
cdr3_aa: CSVEEETQYF

cdr3_length: 13
j_call: TRBJ2-1
clone_size: many
d_call: NA
v_call: TRBV2
cdr3_nt: TGTGCCAGCATAGCATTCTCAAACAATGAGCAGTTCTTC
cdr3_aa: CASIAFSNNEQFF

cdr3_length: 15
j_call: TRBJ2-1
clone_size: many
d_call: TRBD1
v_call: TRBV5-4
cdr3_nt: TGTGCCAGCAGCTTGGGGGGACAGGGGGTGAATGAGCAGTTCTTC
cdr3_aa: CASSLGGQGVNEQFF

cdr3_length: 16
j_call: TRBJ1-2
clone_size: many
d_call: NA
v_call: TRBV4-3
cdr3_nt: TGCGCCAGCAGCCAAGCTCGGGGGCCTCCCTCCTATGGCTACACCTTC
cdr3_aa: CASSQARGPPSYGYTF

cdr3_length: 15
j_call: TRBJ2-2
clone_size: many
d_call: NA
v_call: TRBV19
cdr3_nt: TGTGCCAGTAGTATGGGAGTTACGAACACCGGGGAGCTGTTTTTT
cdr3_aa: CASSMGVTNTGELFF

cdr3_length: 15
j_call: TRBJ2-7
clone_size: NA
d_call: NA
v_call: TRBV18
cdr3_nt: TGTGCCAGCTCACCGCAGTTTGCCGGGGGCTACGAGCAGTACTTC
cdr3_aa: CASSPQFAGGYEQYF

cdr3_length: 13
j_call: TRBJ1-5
clone_size: few
d_call: NA
v_call: TRBV28
cdr3_nt: TGTGCCAGCAGTTGGGGCCAGAATCAGCCCCAGCATTTT
cdr3_aa: CASSWGQNQPQHF